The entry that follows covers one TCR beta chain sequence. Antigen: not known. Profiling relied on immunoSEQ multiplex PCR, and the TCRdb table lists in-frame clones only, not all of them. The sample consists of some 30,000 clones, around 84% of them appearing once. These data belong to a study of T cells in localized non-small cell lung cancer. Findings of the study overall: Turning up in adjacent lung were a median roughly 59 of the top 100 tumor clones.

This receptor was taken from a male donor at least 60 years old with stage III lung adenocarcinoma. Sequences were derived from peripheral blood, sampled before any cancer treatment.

This CDR3 reads CASSAGSSYNEQFF. CDR3 sequence (DNA): TGCGCCAGTTCAGCAGGGAGCTCCTACAATGAGCAGTTCTTC. The chain employs TRBV5-1 and TRBJ2-1, with D perhaps TRBD1 or TRBD2 (5 bases each). Germline CDR1 and CDR2: SGHRS and YFSETQ. Trimming pared 8 bases from V and 0 bases from J, leaving 12 bases between. CDR3 length: 14 residues. Looking up the rest from reference TRBV5-1 and TRBJ2-1 gives the full variable domain: KAGVTQTPRYLIKTRGQQVTLSCSPISGHRSVSWYQQTPGQGLQFLFEYFSETQRNKGNFPGRFSGRQFSNSRSEMNVSTLELGDSALYLCASSAGSSYNEQFFGPGTRLTVL.